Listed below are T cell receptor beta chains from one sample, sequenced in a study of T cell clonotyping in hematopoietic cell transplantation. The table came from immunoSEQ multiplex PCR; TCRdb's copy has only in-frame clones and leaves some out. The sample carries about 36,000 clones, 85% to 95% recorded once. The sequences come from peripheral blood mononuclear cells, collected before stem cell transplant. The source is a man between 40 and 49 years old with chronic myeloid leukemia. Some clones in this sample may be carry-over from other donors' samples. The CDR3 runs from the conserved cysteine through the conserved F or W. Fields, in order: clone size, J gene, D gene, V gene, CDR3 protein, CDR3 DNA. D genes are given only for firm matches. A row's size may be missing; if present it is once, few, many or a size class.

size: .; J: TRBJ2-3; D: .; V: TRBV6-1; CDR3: CASSVQGTDTQYF; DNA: TGTGCCAGCAGTGTTCAGGGGACAGATACGCAGTATTTT
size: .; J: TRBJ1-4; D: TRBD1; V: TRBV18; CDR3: CASSRDRGSDEKLFF; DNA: TGTGCCAGCTCACGCGACAGGGGGTCCGATGAAAAACTGTTTTTT
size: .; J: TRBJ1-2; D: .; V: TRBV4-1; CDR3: CASSPTQGFYGYTF; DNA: TGCGCCAGCAGCCCTACCCAGGGGTTCTATGGCTACACCTTC
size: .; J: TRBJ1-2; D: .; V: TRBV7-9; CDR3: CASSLDGEFYGYTF; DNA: TGTGCCAGCAGCTTAGATGGGGAGTTCTATGGCTACACCTTC
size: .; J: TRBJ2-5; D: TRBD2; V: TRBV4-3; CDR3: CASSPTATSGAETQYF; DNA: TGCGCCAGCAGCCCCACCGCGACTAGCGGGGCTGAGACCCAGTACTTC
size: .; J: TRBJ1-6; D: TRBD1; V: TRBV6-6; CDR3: CASSYSMGQGFSPLHF; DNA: TGTGCCAGCAGTTACTCTATGGGACAGGGGTTCTCACCCCTCCACTTT
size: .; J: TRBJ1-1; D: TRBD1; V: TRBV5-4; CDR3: CASSQGQGYPNTEAFF; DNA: TGTGCCAGCAGCCAGGGACAGGGCTACCCGAACACTGAAGCTTTCTTT
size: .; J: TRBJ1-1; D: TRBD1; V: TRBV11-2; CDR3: CASSFPTGGGTEAFF; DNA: TGTGCCAGCAGCTTCCCCACAGGGGGAGGAACTGAAGCTTTCTTT
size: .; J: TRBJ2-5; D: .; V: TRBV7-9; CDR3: CASRQLPPETQYF; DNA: TGTGCCAGCAGACAGCTCCCCCCAGAGACCCAGTACTTC
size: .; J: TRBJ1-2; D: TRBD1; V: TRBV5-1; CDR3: CASSLGDRGLYGYTF; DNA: TGCGCCAGCAGCTTGGGGGACAGGGGTTTGTATGGCTACACCTTC
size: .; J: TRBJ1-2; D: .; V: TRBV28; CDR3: CASSRSVYGYTF; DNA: TGTGCCAGCAGTAGGAGTGTATATGGCTACACCTTC
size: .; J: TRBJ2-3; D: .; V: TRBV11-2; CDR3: CASSPSQGLNTDTQYF; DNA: TGTGCCAGCAGCCCCTCGCAGGGTTTGAACACAGATACGCAGTATTTT
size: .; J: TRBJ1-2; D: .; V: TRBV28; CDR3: CASVRPNYGYTF; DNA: TGTGCCAGCGTAAGACCTAACTATGGCTACACCTTC
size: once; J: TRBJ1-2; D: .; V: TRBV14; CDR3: CASSQEKGANYGYTF; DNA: TGTGCCAGCAGCCAAGAAAAGGGCGCTAACTATGGCTACACCTTC
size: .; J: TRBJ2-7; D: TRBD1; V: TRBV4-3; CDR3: CASSLFQQGTYEQYF; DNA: TGCGCCAGCAGCCTCTTTCAACAGGGGACCTACGAGCAGTACTTC
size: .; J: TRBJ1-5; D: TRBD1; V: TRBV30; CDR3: CAWSTGTGRHF; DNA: TGTGCCTGGAGTACTGGGACAGGTAGACATTTT
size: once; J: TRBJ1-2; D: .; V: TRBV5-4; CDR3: CASSSRWGLEGYTF; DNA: TGTGCCAGCAGCTCTCGGTGGGGGCTGGAGGGCTACACCTTC
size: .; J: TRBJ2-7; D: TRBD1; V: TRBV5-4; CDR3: CASSTPGRTGDPEQYF; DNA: TGTGCCAGCAGCACCCCGGGGAGGACAGGGGATCCCGAGCAGTACTTC
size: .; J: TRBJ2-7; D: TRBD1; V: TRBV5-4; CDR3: CASSRNPGGRRSYEQYF; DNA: TGTGCCAGCAGCCGAAATCCAGGGGGCCGACGATCCTACGAGCAGTACTTC
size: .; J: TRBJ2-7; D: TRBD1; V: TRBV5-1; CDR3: CASSLTWDRTYEQYF; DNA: TGCGCCAGCAGCTTGACCTGGGACAGAACCTACGAGCAGTACTTC
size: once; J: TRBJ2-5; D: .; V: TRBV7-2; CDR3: CASSPGLSQFRETQYF; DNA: TGTGCCAGCAGCCCGGGCCTCAGTCAGTTCCGGGAGACCCAGTACTTC
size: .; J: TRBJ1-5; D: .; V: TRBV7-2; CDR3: CASSLDRRGNQPQHF; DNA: TGTGCCAGCAGCTTAGACAGGAGGGGCAATCAGCCCCAGCATTTT
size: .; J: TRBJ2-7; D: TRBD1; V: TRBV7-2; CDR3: CASSMGQFSYEQYF; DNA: TGTGCCAGCAGCATGGGACAGTTCTCCTACGAGCAGTACTTC
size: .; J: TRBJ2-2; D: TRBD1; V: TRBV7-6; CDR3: CASSLTGEAGELFF; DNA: TGTGCCAGCAGCTTGACAGGGGAGGCCGGGGAGCTGTTTTTT
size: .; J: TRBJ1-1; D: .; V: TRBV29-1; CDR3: CSVVGENWSNTEAFF; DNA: TGCAGCGTTGTGGGGGAAAATTGGAGTAACACTGAAGCTTTCTTT
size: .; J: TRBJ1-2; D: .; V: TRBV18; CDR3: CASSPVTLKGDGYTF; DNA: TGTGCCAGCTCACCAGTCACCCTCAAGGGGGATGGCTACACCTTC
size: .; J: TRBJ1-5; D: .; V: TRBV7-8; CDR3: CASSLGDNYQPQHF; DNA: TGTGCCAGCAGCTTAGGGGACAACTATCAGCCCCAGCATTTT
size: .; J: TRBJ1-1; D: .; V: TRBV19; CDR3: CASSRGGMRTEAFF; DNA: TGTGCCAGTAGTCGAGGCGGAATGAGGACTGAAGCTTTCTTT
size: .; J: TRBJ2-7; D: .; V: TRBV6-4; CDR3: CASVTGYEQYF; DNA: TGTGCCAGTGTGACCGGTTACGAGCAGTACTTC
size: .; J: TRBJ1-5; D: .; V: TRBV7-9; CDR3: CASSTDGDGNQPQHF; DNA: TGTGCCAGCAGCACGGACGGGGACGGCAATCAGCCCCAGCATTTT
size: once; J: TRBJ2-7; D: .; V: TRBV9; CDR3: CASSPRQTLYEQYF; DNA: TGTGCCAGCAGCCCCCGACAGACCCTCTACGAGCAGTACTTC
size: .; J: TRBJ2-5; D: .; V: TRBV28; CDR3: CASSRLTGTDYQETQYF; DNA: TGTGCCAGCAGCCGCCTTACCGGGACGGACTACCAAGAGACCCAGTACTTC
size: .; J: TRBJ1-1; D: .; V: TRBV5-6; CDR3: CASSLKPDNTEAFF; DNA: TGTGCCAGCAGCTTGAAGCCTGACAACACTGAAGCTTTCTTT
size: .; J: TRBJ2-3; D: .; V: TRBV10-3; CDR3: CAISEGHGSDTQYF; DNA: TGTGCCATCAGTGAAGGGCATGGGTCAGATACGCAGTATTTT
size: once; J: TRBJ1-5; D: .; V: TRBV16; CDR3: CASSQVEGATQPQHF; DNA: TGTGCCAGCAGCCAAGTGGAAGGGGCTACGCAGCCCCAGCATTTT
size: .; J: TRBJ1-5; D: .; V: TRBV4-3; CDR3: CASSQTGREQPQHF; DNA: TGCGCCAGCAGCCAGACAGGCCGCGAGCAGCCCCAGCATTTT
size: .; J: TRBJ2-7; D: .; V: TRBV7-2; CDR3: CASSLGAAGEQYF; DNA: TGTGCCAGCAGCTTAGGGGCCGCAGGCGAGCAGTACTTC
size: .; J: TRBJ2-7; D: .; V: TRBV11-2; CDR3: CASSLDRNREQYF; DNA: TGTGCCAGCAGCTTAGATCGGAACCGCGAGCAGTACTTC
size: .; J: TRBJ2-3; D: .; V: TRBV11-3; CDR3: CASSLATVADTQYF; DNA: TGTGCCAGCAGCTTAGCTACGGTAGCAGATACGCAGTATTTT